What follows are 25 T cell receptor beta chains derived from one specimen sequenced in a study of T cell repertoires in cytomegalovirus infection. One entry per CDR3 protein results from TCRdb running MiXCR on the reads. The sample shows about 890,000 distinct CDR3 sequences, less than 35% of them seen only once. These receptors are not linked to any known antigen. Here the sequenced sample was cultured CD8+ T cells from PBMCs, taken from culture after CMV antigen stimulation. These TCRs come from a human donor in good health (CMV status not recorded). Some clones in this sample may be carry-over from other donors' samples.

The chain uses TRBV12-3 or TRBV12-4 and TRBJ1-1; D is perhaps TRBD1 (6 bases). Trimming pared 3 bases from V and 3 bases from J, leaving 11 bases between. The CDR3 is 14 residues long. The CDR3 DNA reads TGTGCCAGCAGTTTCGAGGGGGTGTACACTGAAGCTTTCTTT. Its protein is CASSFEGVYTEAFF.

CDR3 sequence reads: CASSGEGGQYV. CDR3 sequence (DNA): TGTGCCAGCAGTGGTGAGGGAGGGCAGTACGTC. This chain connects TRBV6-1 to TRBJ2-7, with a tentative D call TRBD2 (6 bases). Germline assignment: CDR1 MNHNS and CDR2 SASEGT. The germline V and J ends were trimmed by 4 bases and 9 bases, with 10 bases remaining between them. The CDR3 covers 11 residues.

The CDR3 sequence: CASNGMGLAVETQYF. In DNA form, the CDR3 reads TGTGCCAGCAACGGAATGGGACTAGCGGTAGAGACCCAGTACTTC. This chain uses TRBV6-6 with TRBJ2-5, with 11 bases matching TRBD2. Per the germline V gene, CDR1 is MNHNY and CDR2 is SVGAGI (reference sequence). CDR3 size: 15 residues. The ends lost 7 bases at V and 4 bases at J; junction bases unmatched: 8.

This sequence joins TRBV27 and TRBJ2-1; TRBD1 aligns across 9 bases. From germline, CDR1 is MNHEY and CDR2 SMNVEV (reference sequence). CDR3 length: 13 residues. V lost 3 bases, J lost 9 bases, and 3 bases stayed unmatched. The CDR3 region is CASSFTGGFEQFF. Here the CDR3 DNA reads TGTGCCAGCAGTTTCACAGGGGGCTTTGAGCAGTTCTTC.

The DNA of the CDR3 is TGTGCCACCAGCAGCTACGGCGGTTGGGCTGAAGCTTTCTTT. Its translation: CATSSYGGWAEAFF. The chain links TRBV15 to TRBJ1-1; D uncertain. CDR3 length: 14 residues. Germline-derived CDR1 and CDR2 are LNHNV and YYDKDF (reference sequence). With 3 bases removed from V and 6 bases from J, the gap between germline ends came to 14 bases. Using reference TRBV15 and TRBJ1-1 for the parts outside the CDR3, the full variable domain is DAMVIQNPRYQVTQFGKPVTLSCSQTLNHNVMYWYQQKSSQAPKLLFHYYDKDFNNEADTPDNFQSRRPNTSFCFLDIRSPGLGDTAMYLCATSSYGGWAEAFFGQGTRLTVV.

This chain joins TRBV28 and TRBJ1-2; D may be TRBD1 (5 bases). The germline gives CDR1 MDHEN, CDR2 SYDVKM. Trimming left V 6 bases short and J 0 bases short, with 14 bases between. This CDR3 contains 15 residues. The CDR3 protein is CASRNPGRPNYGYTF. Here the CDR3 DNA reads TGTGCCAGCAGGAATCCGGGACGGCCTAACTATGGCTACACCTTC.

The CDR3 DNA reads as TGTGCCAGCAACGGACCATCCTACGAGCAGTACTTC. Its translation is CASNGPSYEQYF. The chain uses TRBV2 and TRBJ2-7; D unclear. Trimming removed 7 bases from V and 1 base from J, with 8 bases in between. The CDR3 contains 12 residues. Germline-derived CDR1 and CDR2 are SNHLY and FYNNEI.

This clonotype was seen a handful of times. This chain links TRBV7-9 with TRBJ1-5, with D possibly being TRBD1 (5 bases). Germline-derived CDR1 and CDR2 are SEHNR and FQNEAQ (reference sequence). Trimming shortened V by 5 bases and J by 0 bases, and 8 bases separated the two germline ends. The CDR3 has 14 amino acids. CDR3 coding DNA: TGTGCCAGCAGCCGAGGGGATAGCAATCAGCCCCAGCATTTT. It codes for CASSRGDSNQPQHF.

The sample holds a few counts of this clonotype. The CDR3 DNA reads as TGTGCCAGCAGCCCAGGGACAGGGTCGGATGAGCAGTTCTTC. Its translation is CASSPGTGSDEQFF. The rearrangement uses TRBV7-6 and TRBJ2-1; 9 nucleotides line up with TRBD1. V was pared by 5 bases and J by 8 bases, with 7 bases of the junction left unmatched. The germline gives CDR1 SGHVS, CDR2 FNYEAQ. The CDR3 totals 14 residues.

This clonotype was detected ten times or more. The genes are TRBV7-6 and TRBJ2-7, with 7 positions matching TRBD1. V shed 7 bases, J shed 5 bases, and the junction held 11 bases outside the gene matches. The CDR3 contains 14 residues. CDR1 and CDR2 (germline): SGHVS, FNYEAQ. CDR3 sequence: CASTPGTDLNEQYF. Here the CDR3 DNA reads TGTGCCAGCACGCCCGGGACAGATCTCAACGAGCAGTACTTC. The full variable domain, its missing parts supplied by reference TRBV7-6 and TRBJ2-7, is GAGVSQSPRYKVTKRGQDVALRCDPISGHVSLYWYRQALGQGPEFLTYFNYEAQQDKSGLPNDRFSAERPEGSISTLTIQRTEQRDSAMYRCASTPGTDLNEQYFGPGTRLTVT.

The V gene is TRBV27, the J gene TRBJ1-3, with D tentatively TRBD1 (5 bases). The CDR3 extends over 16 amino acids. The germline CDR1 and CDR2 sequences are MNHEY and SMNVEV (reference sequence). V lost 2 bases, J lost 4 bases, and 15 bases lay in between. The CDR3 spells CASSLVGGRLGNTIYF. CDR3 nucleotide sequence: TGTGCCAGCAGTTTAGTGGGGGGTAGGCTCGGAAACACCATATATTTT.

The DNA for the CDR3 is TGTGCCAGCAGCTTATGGCACACTTCCTCGAACACTGAAGCTTTCTTT. This translates into CASSLWHTSSNTEAFF. The gene calls are TRBV11-2 and TRBJ1-1; no clear D gene. With 2 bases removed from V and 1 base from J, the gap between germline ends came to 14 bases. CDR3 length: 16 residues. The germline gives CDR1 SGHAT, CDR2 FQNNGV.

Many counts were recorded for this clonotype. The V and J genes are TRBV7-8 and TRBJ2-1; D is perhaps TRBD1 (5 bases). This CDR3 region has 17 residues. With 2 bases removed from V and 4 bases from J, the gap between germline ends came to 18 bases. CDR1 is SGHVS, CDR2 FQNEAQ, per germline. CDR3 nucleotides: TGTGCCAGCAGCTTAAACGCAGGGAATGTGGGGTACAATGAGCAGTTCTTC. Amino acid sequence: CASSLNAGNVGYNEQFF.

By sample share, this clonotype is medium-sized. The chain recombines TRBV7-8 with TRBJ1-4, with D maybe TRBD1 (6 bases). This CDR3 comprises 17 residues. V lost 5 bases, J lost 4 bases, and 20 bases lay in between. The germline V gene encodes CDR1 SGHVS and CDR2 FQNEAQ. The CDR3 loop reads CASSPPIQGPHNEKLFF. The DNA of the CDR3 is TGTGCCAGCAGCCCCCCGATCCAGGGGCCTCATAATGAAAAACTGTTTTTT.

This clonotype has only a few counts. V is TRBV15 and J is TRBJ2-7; 8 nucleotides align to TRBD2. With V trimmed by 1 base and J by 0 bases, 5 bases remained unmatched. The germline V gene encodes CDR1 LNHNV and CDR2 YYDKDF (reference sequence). CDR3 length: 16 amino acids. The CDR3, as DNA: TGTGCCACCAGCAGAGCCGGGAGGGCAAGCTCCTACGAGCAGTACGTC. This translates into CATSRAGRASSYEQYV.

This clonotype has at least ten counts. The V gene is TRBV6-6, the J gene TRBJ1-5; possible D gene TRBD1, 6 bases. Trimming pared 7 bases from V and 1 base from J, leaving 11 bases between. Germline V gives CDR1 MNHNY, CDR2 SVGAGI (reference sequence). This CDR3 contains 14 residues. In DNA, the CDR3 is TGTGCCAGCAACACCAGGGGCAGCAATCAGCCCCAGCATTTT. It translates to CASNTRGSNQPQHF.

The chain carries TRBV7-9 and TRBJ1-1; D not certain. The V gene lost 1 base and the J gene lost 3 bases, with 12 bases spanning the gap. The germline CDR1 and CDR2 sequences are SEHNR and FQNEAQ (reference sequence). The CDR3 extends over 15 amino acids. For the CDR3, the DNA is TGTGCCAGCAGCTTAGGGGCCTACGCAGACACTGAAGCTTTCTTT. Its protein product is CASSLGAYADTEAFF.

The chain employs TRBV27 and TRBJ1-2; TRBD1 agrees at 7 bases. After removal of 0 bases from V and 1 base from J, the junction contained 5 bases not matched to a gene. The CDR3 is 16 residues long. In germline, CDR1 is MNHEY, CDR2 SMNVEV (reference sequence). Written as DNA, the CDR3 is TGTGCCAGCAGTTTATCCTCAGGGGGTGGTAACTATGGCTACACCTTC. As protein: CASSLSSGGGNYGYTF.

The chain employs TRBV4-1 and TRBJ2-7; possibly TRBD1 or TRBD2 for D (5 bases each). Germline V gene lookup returns CDR1 MGHRA and CDR2 YSYEKL. The CDR3 extends over 14 amino acids. The V end was cut by 4 bases, the J end by 3 bases, with 13 bases between. The CDR3 here is CASSPRDVDYEQYV. The DNA of the CDR3 is TGCGCCAGCAGCCCTAGGGACGTCGACTACGAGCAGTACGTC.

This chain uses TRBV2 with TRBJ2-7, with 10 bases lining up with TRBD1. J gave up 3 bases and V 1 base, and 3 bases lay outside the gene matches. Per the germline V gene, CDR1 is SNHLY and CDR2 is FYNNEI. The CDR3 length is 15 residues. The CDR3 region has the DNA TGTGCCAGCAGTGAAGGGACAGGGGGTTACTACGAGCAGTACTTC. Encoded protein: CASSEGTGGYYEQYF. Looking up the rest from reference TRBV2 and TRBJ2-7 gives the full variable domain: EPEVTQTPSHQVTQMGQEVILRCVPISNHLYFYWYRQILGQKVEFLVSFYNNEISEKSEIFDDQFSVERPDGSNFTLKIRSTKLEDSAMYFCASSEGTGGYYEQYFGPGTRLTVT.

This clonotype was found many times. The V and J genes are TRBV6-6 and TRBJ2-7, with 9 bases matching TRBD1. The CDR3 totals 15 residues. J lost 0 bases, V lost 7 bases, and 7 bases had no gene match. CDR1 and CDR2 from the germline V gene are MNHNY and SVGAGI (reference sequence). Here the CDR3 reads CASKLGQGSSYEQYF. CDR3 sequence (DNA): TGTGCCAGCAAACTGGGACAGGGATCCTCCTACGAGCAGTACTTC.

The chain is built from TRBV2 and TRBJ2-6, with D possibly being TRBD1 (5 bases). This CDR3 contains 16 residues. The germline V gene has CDR1 SNHLY and CDR2 FYNNEI. V lost 10 bases and J lost 0, with 16 bases in between. CDR3 region: CAKPGISGSGANVLTF. The CDR3 bases are TGTGCCAAGCCAGGGATTTCGGGCTCTGGGGCCAACGTCCTGACTTTC.

Details on this clonotype: A much larger clone sits a single nucleotide away, making a read error possible. The CDR3 nucleotides read TGTGCCAGCAGCTTAAGTGCCGAGTTCAACACTGAAGCTTTCTTT. Its protein product is CASSLSAEFNTEAFF. The rearrangement uses TRBV7-6 and TRBJ1-1; no clear D gene. Trimming took 2 bases from V and 2 from J, leaving 12 bases between them. The CDR3 totals 15 residues. Germline-derived CDR1 and CDR2 are SGHVS and FNYEAQ.

V usage is TRBV29-1 and J usage is TRBJ2-7; TRBD1 agrees at 10 bases. The V gene end was trimmed by 4 bases and the J gene end by 2 bases; junction bases not matched to a gene: 14. The CDR3 totals 17 residues. Germline assignment: CDR1 SQVTM and CDR2 ANQGSEA. The CDR3 sequence: CSVGGILRDRGTYEQYF. In nucleotides, the CDR3 is TGCAGCGTTGGGGGCATTCTCCGGGACAGGGGAACCTACGAGCAGTACTTC.

The chain uses TRBV7-9 and TRBJ2-1, with D possibly being TRBD2 (6 bases). Germline V gene data show CDR1 as SEHNR and CDR2 as FQNEAQ (reference sequence). The CDR3 sequence is 15 residues long. V dropped 5 bases and J dropped 4 bases, with 15 bases sitting between them. This CDR3 reads CASSPRIGTYNEQFF. CDR3 bases: TGTGCCAGCAGCCCTCGGATAGGGACTTACAATGAGCAGTTCTTC.